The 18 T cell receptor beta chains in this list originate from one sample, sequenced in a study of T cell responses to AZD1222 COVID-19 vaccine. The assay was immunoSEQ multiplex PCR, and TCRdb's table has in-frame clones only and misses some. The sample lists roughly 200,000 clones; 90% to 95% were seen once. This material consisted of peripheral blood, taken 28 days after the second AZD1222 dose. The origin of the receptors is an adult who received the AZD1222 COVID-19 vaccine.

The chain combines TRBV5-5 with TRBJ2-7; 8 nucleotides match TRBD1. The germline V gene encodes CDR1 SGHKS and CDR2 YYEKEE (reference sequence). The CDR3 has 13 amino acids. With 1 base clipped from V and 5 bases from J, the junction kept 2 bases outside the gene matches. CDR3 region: CASSLRTGNEQYF. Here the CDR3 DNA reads TGTGCCAGCAGCTTGAGGACAGGGAACGAGCAGTACTTC. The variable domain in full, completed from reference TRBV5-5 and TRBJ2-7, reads DAGVTQSPTHLIKTRGQQVTLRCSPISGHKSVSWYQQVLGQGPQFIFQYYEKEERGRGNFPDRFSARQFPNYSSELNVNALLLGDSALYLCASSLRTGNEQYFGPGTRLTVT.

CDR3 in amino acids: CATSRGGTGELFF. The CDR3 region has the DNA TGTGCCACCAGCAGAGGTGGGACCGGGGAGCTGTTTTTT. The chain is built from TRBV15 and TRBJ2-2; no definite D call. Germline CDR1 LNHNV, CDR2 YYDKDF (reference sequence). Trimming took 1 base from V and 5 from J, leaving 5 bases between them. The CDR3 is 13 residues long. The full variable domain, with the rest looked up from reference TRBV15 and TRBJ2-2, is DAMVIQNPRYQVTQFGKPVTLSCSQTLNHNVMYWYQQKSSQAPKLLFHYYDKDFNNEADTPDNFQSRRPNTSFCFLDIRSPGLGDTAMYLCATSRGGTGELFFGEGSRLTVL.

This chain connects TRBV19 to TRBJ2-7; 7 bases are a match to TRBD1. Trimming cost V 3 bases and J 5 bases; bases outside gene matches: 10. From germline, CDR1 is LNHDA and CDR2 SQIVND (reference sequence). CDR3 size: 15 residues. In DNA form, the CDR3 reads TGTGCCAGTAGTATGATTGTAGGGGGCCCGAACGAGCAGTACTTC. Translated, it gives CASSMIVGGPNEQYF.

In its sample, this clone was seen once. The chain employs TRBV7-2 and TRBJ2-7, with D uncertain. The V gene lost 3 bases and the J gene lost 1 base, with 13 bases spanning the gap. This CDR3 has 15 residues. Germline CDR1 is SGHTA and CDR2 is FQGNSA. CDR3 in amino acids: CASSLYLHGSYEQYF. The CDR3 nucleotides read TGTGCCAGCAGCTTGTATCTCCATGGGTCCTACGAGCAGTACTTC.

The CDR3 nucleotides are TGTGCCAGCAGCGAACAGGGTTCCGAGCAGTACTTC. It yields the protein CASSEQGSEQYF. The rearrangement links TRBV2 to TRBJ2-7; TRBD1 might be the D (6 bases). The germline CDR1 and CDR2 sequences are SNHLY and FYNNEI. Trimming removed 6 bases from V and 6 bases from J, with 12 bases in between. This CDR3 spans 12 amino acids.

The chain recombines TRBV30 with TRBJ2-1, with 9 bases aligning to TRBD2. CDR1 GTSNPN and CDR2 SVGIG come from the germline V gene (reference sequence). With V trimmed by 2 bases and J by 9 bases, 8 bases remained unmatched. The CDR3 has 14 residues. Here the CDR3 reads CAWSTSGRTPEQFF. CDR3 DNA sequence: TGTGCCTGGAGTACCAGCGGGAGGACCCCTGAGCAGTTCTTC. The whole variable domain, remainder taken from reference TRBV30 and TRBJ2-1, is SQTIHQWPATLVQPVGSPLSLECTVEGTSNPNLYWYRQAAGRGLQLLFYSVGIGQISSEVPQNLSASRPQDRQFILSSKKLLLSDSGFYLCAWSTSGRTPEQFFGPGTRLTVL.

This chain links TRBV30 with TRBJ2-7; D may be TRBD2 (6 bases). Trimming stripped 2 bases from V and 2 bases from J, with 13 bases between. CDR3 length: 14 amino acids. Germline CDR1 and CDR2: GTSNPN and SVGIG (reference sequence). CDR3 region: CAWSLGTSPYEQYF. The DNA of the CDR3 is TGTGCCTGGAGTCTAGGGACTTCCCCCTACGAGCAGTACTTC.

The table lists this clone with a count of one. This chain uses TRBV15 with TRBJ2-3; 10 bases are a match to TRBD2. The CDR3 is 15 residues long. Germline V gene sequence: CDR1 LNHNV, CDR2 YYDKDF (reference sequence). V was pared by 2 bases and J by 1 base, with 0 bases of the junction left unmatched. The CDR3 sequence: CATSRLAGGTDTQYF. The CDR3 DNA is TGTGCCACCAGCAGACTAGCGGGAGGCACAGATACGCAGTATTTT.

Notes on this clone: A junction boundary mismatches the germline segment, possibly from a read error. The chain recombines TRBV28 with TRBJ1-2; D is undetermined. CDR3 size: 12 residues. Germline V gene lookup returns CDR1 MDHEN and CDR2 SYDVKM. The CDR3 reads CASSSANSGYTF. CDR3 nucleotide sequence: TGTGCCAGCAGTTCGGCGAACTCTGGCTACACCTTC.

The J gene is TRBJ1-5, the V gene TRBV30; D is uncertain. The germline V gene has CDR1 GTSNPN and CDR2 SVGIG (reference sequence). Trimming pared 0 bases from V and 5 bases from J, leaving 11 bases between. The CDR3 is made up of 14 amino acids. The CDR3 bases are TGTGCCTGGAGTGTACACAGCCAAGATCAGCCCCAGCATTTT. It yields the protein CAWSVHSQDQPQHF.

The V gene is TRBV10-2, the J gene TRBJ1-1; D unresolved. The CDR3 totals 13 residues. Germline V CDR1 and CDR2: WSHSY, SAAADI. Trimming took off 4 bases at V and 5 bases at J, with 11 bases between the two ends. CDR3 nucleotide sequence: TGCGCCAGCAGTGGGCTCGAGGAGACTGAAGCTTTCTTT. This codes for CASSGLEETEAFF.

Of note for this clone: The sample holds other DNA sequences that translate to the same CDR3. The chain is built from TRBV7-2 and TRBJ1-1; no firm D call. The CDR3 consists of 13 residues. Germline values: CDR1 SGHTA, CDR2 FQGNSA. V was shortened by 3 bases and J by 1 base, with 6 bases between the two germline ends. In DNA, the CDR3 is TGTGCCAGCAGCTTGGTCCCGAACACTGAAGCTTTCTTT. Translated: CASSLVPNTEAFF.

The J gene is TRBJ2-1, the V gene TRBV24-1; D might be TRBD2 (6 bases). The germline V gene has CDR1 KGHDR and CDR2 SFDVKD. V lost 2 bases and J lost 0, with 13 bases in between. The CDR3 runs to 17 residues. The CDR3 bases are TGTGCCACCAGTGATTCCCCCCTAGCGACCTCCTACAATGAGCAGTTCTTC. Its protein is CATSDSPLATSYNEQFF.

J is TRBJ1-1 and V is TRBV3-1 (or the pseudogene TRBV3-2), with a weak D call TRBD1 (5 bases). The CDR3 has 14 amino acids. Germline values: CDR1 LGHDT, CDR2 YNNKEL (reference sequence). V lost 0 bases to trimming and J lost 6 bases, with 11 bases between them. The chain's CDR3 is CASSQDTGPAEAFF. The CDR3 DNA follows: TGTGCCAGCAGCCAAGATACGGGGCCCGCTGAAGCTTTCTTT.

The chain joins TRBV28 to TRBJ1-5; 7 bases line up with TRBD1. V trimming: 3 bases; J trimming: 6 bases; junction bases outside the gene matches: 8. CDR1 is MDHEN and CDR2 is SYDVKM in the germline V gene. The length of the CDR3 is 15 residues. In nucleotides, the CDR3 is TGTGCCAGCAGTTTCACAGGGGTGGGAGGTCAGCCCCAGCATTTT. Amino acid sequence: CASSFTGVGGQPQHF.

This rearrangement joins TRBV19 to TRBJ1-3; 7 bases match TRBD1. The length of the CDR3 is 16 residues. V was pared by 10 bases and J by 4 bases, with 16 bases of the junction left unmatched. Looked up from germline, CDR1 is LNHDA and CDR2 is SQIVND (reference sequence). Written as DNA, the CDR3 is TGTGCCACGGGCGCCCAAACGCAGGGGGGAGGAAACACCATATATTTT. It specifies CATGAQTQGGGNTIYF.

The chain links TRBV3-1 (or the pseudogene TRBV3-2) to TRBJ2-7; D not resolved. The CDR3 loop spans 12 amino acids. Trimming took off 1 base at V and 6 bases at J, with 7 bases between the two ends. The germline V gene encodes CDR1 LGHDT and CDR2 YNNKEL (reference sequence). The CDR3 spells CASSQVQREQYF. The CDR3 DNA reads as TGTGCCAGCAGCCAAGTTCAACGCGAGCAGTACTTC.

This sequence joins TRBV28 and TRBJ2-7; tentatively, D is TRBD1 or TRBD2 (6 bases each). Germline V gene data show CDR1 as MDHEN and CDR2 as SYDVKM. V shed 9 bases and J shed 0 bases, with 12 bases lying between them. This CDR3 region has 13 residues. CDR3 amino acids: CASLRGVSYEQYF. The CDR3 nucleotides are TGTGCCAGTTTGAGGGGGGTCTCCTACGAGCAGTACTTC. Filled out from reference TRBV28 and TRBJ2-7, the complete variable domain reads DVKVTQSSRYLVKRTGEKVFLECVQDMDHENMFWYRQDPGLGLRLIYFSYDVKMKEKGDIPEGYSVSREKKERFSLILESASTNQTSMYLCASLRGVSYEQYFGPGTRLTVT.